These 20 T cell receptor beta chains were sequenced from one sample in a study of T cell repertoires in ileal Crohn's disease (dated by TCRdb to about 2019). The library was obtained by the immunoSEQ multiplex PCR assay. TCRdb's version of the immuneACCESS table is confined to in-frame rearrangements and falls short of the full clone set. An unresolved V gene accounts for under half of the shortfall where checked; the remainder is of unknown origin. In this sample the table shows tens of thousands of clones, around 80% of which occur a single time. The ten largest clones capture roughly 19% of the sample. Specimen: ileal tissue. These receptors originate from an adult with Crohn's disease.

This chain's CDR3 is CASSSGRGTDTQYF. In DNA form, the CDR3 reads TGTGCCAGCAGTAGCGGGCGGGGCACAGATACGCAGTATTTT. The chain recombines TRBV7-6 with TRBJ2-3; the match to TRBD2 covers 7 bases. There are 14 residues in the CDR3. The junction had 4 bases not matched to a gene; V was cut back by 6 bases and J by 1 base. CDR1 is SGHVS, CDR2 FNYEAQ, per germline.

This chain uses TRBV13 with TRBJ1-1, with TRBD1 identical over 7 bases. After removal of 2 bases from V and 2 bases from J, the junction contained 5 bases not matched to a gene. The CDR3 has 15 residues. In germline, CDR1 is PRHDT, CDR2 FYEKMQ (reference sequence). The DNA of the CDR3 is TGTGCCAGCAGCTTATCGACAGGGAAAAACACTGAAGCTTTCTTT. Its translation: CASSLSTGKNTEAFF.

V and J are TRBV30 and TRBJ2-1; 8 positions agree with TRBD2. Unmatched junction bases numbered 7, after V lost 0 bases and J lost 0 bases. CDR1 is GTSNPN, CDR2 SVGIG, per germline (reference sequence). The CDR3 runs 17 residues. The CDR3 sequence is CAWSVGSGAYSYNEQFF. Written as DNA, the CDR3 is TGTGCCTGGAGTGTGGGTAGCGGGGCCTACTCCTACAATGAGCAGTTCTTC. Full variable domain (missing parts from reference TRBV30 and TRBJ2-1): SQTIHQWPATLVQPVGSPLSLECTVEGTSNPNLYWYRQAAGRGLQLLFYSVGIGQISSEVPQNLSASRPQDRQFILSSKKLLLSDSGFYLCAWSVGSGAYSYNEQFFGPGTRLTVL.

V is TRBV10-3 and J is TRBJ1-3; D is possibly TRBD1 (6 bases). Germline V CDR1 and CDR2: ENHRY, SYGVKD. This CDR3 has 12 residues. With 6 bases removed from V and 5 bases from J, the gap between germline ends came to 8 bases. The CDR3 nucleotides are TGTGCCATCAGGGGGGCCCGAAACACCATATATTTT. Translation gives CAIRGARNTIYF.

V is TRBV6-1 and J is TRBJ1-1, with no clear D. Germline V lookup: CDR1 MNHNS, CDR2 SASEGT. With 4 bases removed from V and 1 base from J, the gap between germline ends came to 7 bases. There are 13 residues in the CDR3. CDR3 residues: CASSVPGNTEAFF. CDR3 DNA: TGTGCCAGCAGTGTCCCCGGGAACACTGAAGCTTTCTTT.

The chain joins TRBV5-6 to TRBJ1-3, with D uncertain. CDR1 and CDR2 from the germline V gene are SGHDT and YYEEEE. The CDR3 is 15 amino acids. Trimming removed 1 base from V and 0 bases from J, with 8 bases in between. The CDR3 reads CASSLPGSSGNTIYF. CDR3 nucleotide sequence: TGTGCCAGCAGCTTGCCGGGGAGCTCTGGAAACACCATATATTTT.

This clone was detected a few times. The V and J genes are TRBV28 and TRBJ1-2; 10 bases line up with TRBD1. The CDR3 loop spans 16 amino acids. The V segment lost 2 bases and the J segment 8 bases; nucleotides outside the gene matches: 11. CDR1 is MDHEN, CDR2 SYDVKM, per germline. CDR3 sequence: CASSLQPNGQGGGYTF. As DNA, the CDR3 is TGTGCCAGCAGTTTACAACCGAACGGACAGGGGGGAGGCTACACCTTC.

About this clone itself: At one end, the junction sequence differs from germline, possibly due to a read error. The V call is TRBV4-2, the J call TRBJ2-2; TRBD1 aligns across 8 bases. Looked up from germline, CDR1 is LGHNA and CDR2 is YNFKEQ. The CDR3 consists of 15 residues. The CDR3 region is CASSPWTGSTGELVF. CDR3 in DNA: TGTGCCAGCAGCCCCTGGACAGGGAGCACCGGGGAGCTGGTTTTT.

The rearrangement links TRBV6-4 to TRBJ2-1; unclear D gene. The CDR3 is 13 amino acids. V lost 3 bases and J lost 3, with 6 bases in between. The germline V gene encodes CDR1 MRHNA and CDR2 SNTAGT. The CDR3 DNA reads TGTGCCAGCAGTGAAGCCGACTACAATGAGCAGTTCTTC. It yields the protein CASSEADYNEQFF.

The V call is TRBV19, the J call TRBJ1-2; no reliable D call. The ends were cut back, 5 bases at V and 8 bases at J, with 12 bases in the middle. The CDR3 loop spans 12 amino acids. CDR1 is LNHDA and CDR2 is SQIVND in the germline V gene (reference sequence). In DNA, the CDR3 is TGTGCCAGTAGTCCCTCCGGGAGGGGCTACACCTTC. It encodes CASSPSGRGYTF.

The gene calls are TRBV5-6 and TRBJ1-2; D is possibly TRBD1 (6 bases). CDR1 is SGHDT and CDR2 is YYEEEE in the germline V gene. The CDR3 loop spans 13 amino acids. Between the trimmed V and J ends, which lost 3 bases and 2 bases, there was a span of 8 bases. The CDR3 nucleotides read TGTGCCAGCAGCTCCACAGGGAACTATGGCTACACCTTC. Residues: CASSSTGNYGYTF. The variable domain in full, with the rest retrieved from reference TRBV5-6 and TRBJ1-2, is DAGVTQSPTHLIKTRGQQVTLRCSPKSGHDTVSWYQQALGQGPQFIFQYYEEEERQRGNFPDRFSGHQFPNYSSELNVNALLLGDSALYLCASSSTGNYGYTFGSGTRLTVV.

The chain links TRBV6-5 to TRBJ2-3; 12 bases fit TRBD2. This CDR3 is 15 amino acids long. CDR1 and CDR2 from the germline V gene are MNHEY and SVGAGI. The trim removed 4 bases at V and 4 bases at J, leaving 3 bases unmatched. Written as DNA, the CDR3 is TGTGCCAGCAGTTTAAGACTAGCGGGAGCAGATACGCAGTATTTT. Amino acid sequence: CASSLRLAGADTQYF.

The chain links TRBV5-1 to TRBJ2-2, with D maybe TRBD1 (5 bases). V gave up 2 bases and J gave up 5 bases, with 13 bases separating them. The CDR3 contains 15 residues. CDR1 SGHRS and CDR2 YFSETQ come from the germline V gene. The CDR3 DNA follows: TGCGCCAGCAGCTTCCAGGGCGCTGGAACCGGGGAGCTGTTTTTT. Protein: CASSFQGAGTGELFF.

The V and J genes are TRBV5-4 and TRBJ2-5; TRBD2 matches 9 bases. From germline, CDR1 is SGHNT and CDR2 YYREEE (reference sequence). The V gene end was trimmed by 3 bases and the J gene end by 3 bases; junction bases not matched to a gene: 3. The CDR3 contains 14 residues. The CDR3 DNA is TGTGCCAGCAGCTGGGGACTAGCCAAAGAGACCCAGTACTTC. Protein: CASSWGLAKETQYF.

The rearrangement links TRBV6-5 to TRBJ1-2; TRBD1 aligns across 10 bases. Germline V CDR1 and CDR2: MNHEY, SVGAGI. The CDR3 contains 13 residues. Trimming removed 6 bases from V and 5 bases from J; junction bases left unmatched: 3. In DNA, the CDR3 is TGTGCCAGCAGGTCGGACAGGGGGTATGGCTACACCTTC. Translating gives CASRSDRGYGYTF.

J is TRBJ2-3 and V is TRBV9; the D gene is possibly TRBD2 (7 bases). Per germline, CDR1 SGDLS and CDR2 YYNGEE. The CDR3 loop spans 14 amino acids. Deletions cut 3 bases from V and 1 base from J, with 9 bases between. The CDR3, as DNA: TGTGCCAGCAGCGAAGGGGGGGGCACAGATACGCAGTATTTT. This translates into CASSEGGGTDTQYF. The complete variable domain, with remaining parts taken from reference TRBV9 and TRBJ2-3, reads DSGVTQTPKHLITATGQRVTLRCSPRSGDLSVYWYQQSLDQGLQFLIQYYNGEERAKGNILERFSAQQFPDLHSELNLSSLELGDSALYFCASSEGGGTDTQYFGPGTRLTVL.

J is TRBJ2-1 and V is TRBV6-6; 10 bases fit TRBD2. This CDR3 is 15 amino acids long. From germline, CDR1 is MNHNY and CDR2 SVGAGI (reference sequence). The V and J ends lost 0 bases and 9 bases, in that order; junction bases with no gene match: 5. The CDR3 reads CASSYSTSGNPEQFF. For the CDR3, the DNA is TGTGCCAGCAGTTACTCTACTAGCGGGAACCCTGAGCAGTTCTTC.

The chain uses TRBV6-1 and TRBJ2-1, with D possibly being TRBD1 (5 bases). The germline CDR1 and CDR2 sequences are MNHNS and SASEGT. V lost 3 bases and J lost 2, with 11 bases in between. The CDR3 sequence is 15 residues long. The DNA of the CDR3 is TGTGCCAGCAGTGACCAGGGTAAACCCTACAATGAGCAGTTCTTC. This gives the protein CASSDQGKPYNEQFF.

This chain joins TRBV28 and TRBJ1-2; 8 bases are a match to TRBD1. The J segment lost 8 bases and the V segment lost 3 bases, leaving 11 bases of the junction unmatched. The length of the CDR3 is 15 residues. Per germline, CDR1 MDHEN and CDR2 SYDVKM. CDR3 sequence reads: CASSLRKTGVSGYTF. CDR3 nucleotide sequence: TGTGCCAGCAGTTTGCGGAAGACAGGGGTGAGCGGCTACACCTTC.

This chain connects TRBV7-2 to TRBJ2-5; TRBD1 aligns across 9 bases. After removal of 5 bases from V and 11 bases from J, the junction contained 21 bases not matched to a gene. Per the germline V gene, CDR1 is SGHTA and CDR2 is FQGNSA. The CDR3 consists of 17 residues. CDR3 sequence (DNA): TGTGCCAGCAGCCCAGGGGACAGGGCCAGGGGGATGCCAGAGCAGTACTTC. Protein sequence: CASSPGDRARGMPEQYF.